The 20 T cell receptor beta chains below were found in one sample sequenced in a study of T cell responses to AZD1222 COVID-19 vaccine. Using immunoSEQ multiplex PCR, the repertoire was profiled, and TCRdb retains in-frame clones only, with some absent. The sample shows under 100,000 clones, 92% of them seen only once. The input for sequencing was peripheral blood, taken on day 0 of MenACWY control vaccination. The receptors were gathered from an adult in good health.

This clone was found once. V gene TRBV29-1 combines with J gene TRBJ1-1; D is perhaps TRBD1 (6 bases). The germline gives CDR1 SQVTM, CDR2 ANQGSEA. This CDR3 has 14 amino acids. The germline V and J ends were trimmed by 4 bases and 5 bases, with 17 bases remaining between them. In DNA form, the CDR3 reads TGCAGCGTTGCTGATCCGGGTCAGGGGACTGAAGCTTTCTTT. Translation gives CSVADPGQGTEAFF.

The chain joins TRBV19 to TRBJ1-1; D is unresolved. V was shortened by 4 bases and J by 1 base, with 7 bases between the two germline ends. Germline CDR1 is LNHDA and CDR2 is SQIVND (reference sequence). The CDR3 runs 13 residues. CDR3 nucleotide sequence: TGTGCCAGTAGTACGCAGGCGAACACTGAAGCTTTCTTT. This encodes CASSTQANTEAFF.

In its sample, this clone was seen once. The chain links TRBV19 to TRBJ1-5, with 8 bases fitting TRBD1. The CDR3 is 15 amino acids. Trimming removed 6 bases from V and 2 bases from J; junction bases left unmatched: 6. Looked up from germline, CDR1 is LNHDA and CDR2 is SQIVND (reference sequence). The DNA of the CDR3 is TGTGCCAGTAGCTCGGACAGGGAGGGCAATCAGCCCCAGCATTTT. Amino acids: CASSSDREGNQPQHF. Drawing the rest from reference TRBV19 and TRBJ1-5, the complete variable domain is DGGITQSPKYLFRKEGQNVTLSCEQNLNHDAMYWYRQDPGQGLRLIYYSQIVNDFQKGDIAEGYSVSREKKESFPLTVTSAQKNPTAFYLCASSSDREGNQPQHFGDGTRLSIL.

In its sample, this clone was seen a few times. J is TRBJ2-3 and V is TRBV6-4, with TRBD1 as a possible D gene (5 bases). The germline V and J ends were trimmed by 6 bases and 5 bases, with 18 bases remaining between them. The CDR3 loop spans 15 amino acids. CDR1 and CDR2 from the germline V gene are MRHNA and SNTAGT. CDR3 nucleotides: TGTGCCAGCAGCCCACTGGGGCAAGGTAAAGATACGCAGTATTTT. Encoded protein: CASSPLGQGKDTQYF.

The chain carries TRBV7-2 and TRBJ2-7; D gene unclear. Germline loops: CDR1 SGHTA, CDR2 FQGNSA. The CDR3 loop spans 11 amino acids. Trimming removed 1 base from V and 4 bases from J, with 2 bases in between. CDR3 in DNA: TGTGCCAGCAGCTTAGTATACGAGCAGTACTTC. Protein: CASSLVYEQYF.

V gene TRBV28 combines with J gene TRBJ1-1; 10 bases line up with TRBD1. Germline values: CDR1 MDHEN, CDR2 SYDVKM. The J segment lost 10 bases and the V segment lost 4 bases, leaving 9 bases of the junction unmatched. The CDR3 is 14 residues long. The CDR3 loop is CASSSGTGVGGAFF. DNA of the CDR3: TGTGCCAGCAGTTCCGGGACAGGGGTAGGGGGAGCTTTCTTT.

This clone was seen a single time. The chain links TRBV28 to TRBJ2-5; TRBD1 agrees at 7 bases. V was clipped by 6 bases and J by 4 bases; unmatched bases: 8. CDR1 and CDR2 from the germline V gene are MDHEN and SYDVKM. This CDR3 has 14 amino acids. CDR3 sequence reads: CASSSGQVGETQYF. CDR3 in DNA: TGTGCCAGCAGCTCTGGACAGGTTGGAGAGACCCAGTACTTC.

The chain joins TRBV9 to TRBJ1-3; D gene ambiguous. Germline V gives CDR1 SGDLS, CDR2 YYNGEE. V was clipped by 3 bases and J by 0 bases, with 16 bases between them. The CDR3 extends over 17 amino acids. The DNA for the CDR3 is TGTGCCAGCAGCGAGGCCCCGAATTACAACTCTGGAAACACCATATATTTT. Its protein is CASSEAPNYNSGNTIYF.

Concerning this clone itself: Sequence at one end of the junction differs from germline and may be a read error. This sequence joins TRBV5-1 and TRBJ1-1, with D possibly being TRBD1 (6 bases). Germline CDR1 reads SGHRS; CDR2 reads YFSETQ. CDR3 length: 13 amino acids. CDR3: CASSLGQDTEAFF. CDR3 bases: TGCGCCAGCAGTTTGGGACAAGACACTGAAGCTTTCTTT.

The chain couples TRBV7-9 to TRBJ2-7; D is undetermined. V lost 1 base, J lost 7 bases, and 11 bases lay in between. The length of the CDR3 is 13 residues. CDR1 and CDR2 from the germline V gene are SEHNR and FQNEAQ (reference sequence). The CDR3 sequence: CASSLGIGSEQYF. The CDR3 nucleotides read TGTGCCAGCAGCTTAGGTATAGGGTCTGAGCAGTACTTC.

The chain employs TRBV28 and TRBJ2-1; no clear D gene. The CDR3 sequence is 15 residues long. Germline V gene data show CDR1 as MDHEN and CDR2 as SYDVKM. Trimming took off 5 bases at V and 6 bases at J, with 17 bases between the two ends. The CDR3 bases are TGTGCCAGCAGTCCCGCCGCGACTGTGTTCAATGAGCAGTTCTTC. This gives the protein CASSPAATVFNEQFF.

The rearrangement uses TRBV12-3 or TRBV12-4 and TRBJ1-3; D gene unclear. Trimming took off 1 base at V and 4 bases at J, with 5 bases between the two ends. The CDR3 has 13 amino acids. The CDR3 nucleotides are TGTGCCAGCAGTTTAGGGCAGGGAAACACCATATATTTT. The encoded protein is CASSLGQGNTIYF.

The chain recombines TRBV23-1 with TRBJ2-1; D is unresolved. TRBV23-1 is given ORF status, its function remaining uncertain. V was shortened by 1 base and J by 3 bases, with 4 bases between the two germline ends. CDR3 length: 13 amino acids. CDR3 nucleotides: TGCGCCAGCAGTCAATGGGGCTACAATGAGCAGTTCTTC. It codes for CASSQWGYNEQFF.

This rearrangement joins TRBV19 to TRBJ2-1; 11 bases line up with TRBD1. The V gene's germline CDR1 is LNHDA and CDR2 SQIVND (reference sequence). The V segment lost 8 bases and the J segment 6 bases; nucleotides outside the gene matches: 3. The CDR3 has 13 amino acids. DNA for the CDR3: TGTGCCAGTGGGGGACAGGGGGGCAATGAGCAGTTCTTC. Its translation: CASGGQGGNEQFF.

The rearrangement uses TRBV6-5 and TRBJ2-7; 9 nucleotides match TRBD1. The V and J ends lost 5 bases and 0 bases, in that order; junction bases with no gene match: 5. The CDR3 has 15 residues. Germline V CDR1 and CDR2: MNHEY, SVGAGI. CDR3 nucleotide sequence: TGTGCCAGCAGTCCCGGGACAGGGAGCTCCTACGAGCAGTACTTC. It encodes CASSPGTGSSYEQYF.

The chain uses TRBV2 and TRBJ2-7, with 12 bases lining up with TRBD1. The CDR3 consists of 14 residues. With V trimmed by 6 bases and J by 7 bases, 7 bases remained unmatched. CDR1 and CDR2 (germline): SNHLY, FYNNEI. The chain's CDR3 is CASRRDRGPVEQYF. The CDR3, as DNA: TGTGCCAGCAGAAGGGACAGGGGGCCGGTGGAGCAGTACTTC.

CDR3 loop: CASSPLWEGMYEQYF. The CDR3 DNA follows: TGTGCCAGCAGTCCGTTGTGGGAGGGCATGTACGAGCAGTACTTC. The J gene is TRBJ2-7, the V gene TRBV6-2 or TRBV6-3, with TRBD2 matching 7 bases. The V and J ends lost 5 bases and 4 bases, in that order; junction bases with no gene match: 11. The CDR3 length is 15 residues. Germline CDR1 is MNHEY and CDR2 is SVGEGT.

Written as DNA, the CDR3 is TGTGCCAGCAGTTTAGTGGGACGGACCTACGAGCAGTACTTC. It encodes CASSLVGRTYEQYF. This chain links TRBV28 with TRBJ2-7; D could derive from TRBD1 or TRBD2 (5 bases each). The CDR3 length is 14 residues. V lost 2 bases and J lost 2, with 10 bases in between. The V gene's germline CDR1 is MDHEN and CDR2 SYDVKM.

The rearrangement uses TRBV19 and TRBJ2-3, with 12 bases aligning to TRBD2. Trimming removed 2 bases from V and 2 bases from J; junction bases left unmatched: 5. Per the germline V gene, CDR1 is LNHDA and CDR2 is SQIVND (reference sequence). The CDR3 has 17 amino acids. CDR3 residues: CASSISGLAGITDTQYF. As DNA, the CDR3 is TGTGCCAGTAGTATATCTGGACTAGCGGGAATCACAGATACGCAGTATTTT.

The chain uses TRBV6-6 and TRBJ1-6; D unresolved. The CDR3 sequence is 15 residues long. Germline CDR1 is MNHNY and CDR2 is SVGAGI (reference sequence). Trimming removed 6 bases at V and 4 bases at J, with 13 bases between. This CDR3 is CASSRATGYNSPLHF. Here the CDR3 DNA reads TGTGCCAGCAGCCGGGCGACGGGGTATAATTCACCCCTCCACTTT.